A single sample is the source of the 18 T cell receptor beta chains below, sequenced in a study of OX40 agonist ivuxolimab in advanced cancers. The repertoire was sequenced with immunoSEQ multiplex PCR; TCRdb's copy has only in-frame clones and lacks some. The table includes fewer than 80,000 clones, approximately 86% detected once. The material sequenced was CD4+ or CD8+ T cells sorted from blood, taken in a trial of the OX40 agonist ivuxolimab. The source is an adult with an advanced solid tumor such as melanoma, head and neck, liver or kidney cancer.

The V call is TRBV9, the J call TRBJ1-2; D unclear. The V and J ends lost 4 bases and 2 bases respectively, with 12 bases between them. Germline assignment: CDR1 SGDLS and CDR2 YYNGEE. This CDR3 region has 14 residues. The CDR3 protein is CASSPGLENYGYTF. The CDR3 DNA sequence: TGTGCCAGCAGCCCCGGCCTGGAGAACTATGGCTACACCTTC.

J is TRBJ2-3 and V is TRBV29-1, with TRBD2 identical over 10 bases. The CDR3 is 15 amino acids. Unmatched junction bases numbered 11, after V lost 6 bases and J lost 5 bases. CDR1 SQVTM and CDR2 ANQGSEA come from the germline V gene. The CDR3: CSVIVSSGGGDTQYF. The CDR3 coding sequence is TGCAGCGTGATTGTTTCTAGCGGGGGCGGAGATACGCAGTATTTT.

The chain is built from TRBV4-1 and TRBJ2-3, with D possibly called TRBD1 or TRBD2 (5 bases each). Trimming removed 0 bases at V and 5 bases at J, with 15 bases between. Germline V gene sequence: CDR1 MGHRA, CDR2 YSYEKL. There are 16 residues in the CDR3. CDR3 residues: CASSQESGLGIDTQYF. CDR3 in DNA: TGCGCCAGCAGCCAAGAATCAGGGCTCGGGATAGATACGCAGTATTTT.

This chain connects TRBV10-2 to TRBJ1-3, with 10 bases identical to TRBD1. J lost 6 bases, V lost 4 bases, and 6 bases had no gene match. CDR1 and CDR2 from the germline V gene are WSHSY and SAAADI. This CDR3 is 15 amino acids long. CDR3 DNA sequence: TGCGCCAGCAGTGGAGGGACAGGGGCTTCAAACACCATATATTTT. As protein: CASSGGTGASNTIYF.

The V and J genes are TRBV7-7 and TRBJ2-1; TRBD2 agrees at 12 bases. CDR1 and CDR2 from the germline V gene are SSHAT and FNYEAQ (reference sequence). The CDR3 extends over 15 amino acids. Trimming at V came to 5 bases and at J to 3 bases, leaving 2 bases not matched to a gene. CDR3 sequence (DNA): TGTGCCAGCAGCAGGACTAGCGGGGACTACAATGAGCAGTTCTTC. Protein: CASSRTSGDYNEQFF.

CDR3 protein: CASSQDQGGRGNEQFF. The DNA of the CDR3 is TGCGCCAGCAGCCAAGATCAGGGGGGCAGGGGAAATGAGCAGTTCTTC. The chain recombines TRBV4-1 with TRBJ2-1; D possibly corresponds to TRBD1 (7 bases). V gave up 0 bases and J gave up 7 bases, with 16 bases separating them. From germline, CDR1 is MGHRA and CDR2 YSYEKL. The CDR3 is 16 residues long.

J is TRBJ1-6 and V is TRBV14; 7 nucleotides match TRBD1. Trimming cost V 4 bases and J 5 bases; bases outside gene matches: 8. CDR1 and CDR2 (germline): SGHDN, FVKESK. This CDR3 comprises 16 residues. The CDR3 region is CASSRQGPGDNSPLHF. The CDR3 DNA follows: TGTGCCAGCAGCCGACAGGGCCCAGGAGATAATTCACCCCTCCACTTT.

CDR3 nucleotide sequence: TGTGCCAGCAGGAACCGGGACAATCACTACAATGAGCAGTTCTTC. Translated, it gives CASRNRDNHYNEQFF. This chain connects TRBV25-1 to TRBJ2-1, with D possibly being TRBD1 (6 bases). CDR1 and CDR2 from the germline V gene are MGHDK and SYGVNS. CDR3 size: 15 residues. Trimming took 6 bases from V and 3 from J, leaving 15 bases between them.

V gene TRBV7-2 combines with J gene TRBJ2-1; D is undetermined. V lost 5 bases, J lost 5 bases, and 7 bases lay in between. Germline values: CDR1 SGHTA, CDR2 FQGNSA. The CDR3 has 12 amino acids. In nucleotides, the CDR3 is TGTGCCAGCAGCGGCTGGGACAATGAGCAGTTCTTC. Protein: CASSGWDNEQFF.

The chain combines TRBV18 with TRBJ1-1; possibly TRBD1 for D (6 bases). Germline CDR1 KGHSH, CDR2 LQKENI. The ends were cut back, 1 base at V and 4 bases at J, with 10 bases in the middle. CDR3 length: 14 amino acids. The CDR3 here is CASSPQQGGTEAFF. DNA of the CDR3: TGTGCCAGCTCACCACAACAGGGAGGCACTGAAGCTTTCTTT.

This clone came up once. CDR3 nucleotides: TGTGCCAGCAGTGCACAGGCCCACACCATATATTTT. Protein: CASSAQAHTIYF. This chain connects TRBV25-1 to TRBJ1-3; weak D call: TRBD1 (5 bases). The CDR3 has 12 residues. Looked up from germline, CDR1 is MGHDK and CDR2 is SYGVNS. V was shortened by 4 bases and J by 8 bases, with 9 bases between the two germline ends.

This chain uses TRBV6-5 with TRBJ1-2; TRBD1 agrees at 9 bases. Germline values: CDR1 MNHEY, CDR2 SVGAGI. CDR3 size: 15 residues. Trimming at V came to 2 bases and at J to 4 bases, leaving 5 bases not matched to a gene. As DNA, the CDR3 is TGTGCCAGCAGTTACCGGGGACAGGGATCCTATGGCTACACCTTC. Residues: CASSYRGQGSYGYTF.

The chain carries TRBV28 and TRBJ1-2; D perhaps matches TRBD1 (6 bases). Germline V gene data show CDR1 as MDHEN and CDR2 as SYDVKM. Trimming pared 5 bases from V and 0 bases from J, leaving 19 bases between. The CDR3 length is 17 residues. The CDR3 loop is CASSITYSDRANYGYTF. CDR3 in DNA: TGTGCCAGCAGTATTACATATTCGGACAGAGCTAACTATGGCTACACCTTC.

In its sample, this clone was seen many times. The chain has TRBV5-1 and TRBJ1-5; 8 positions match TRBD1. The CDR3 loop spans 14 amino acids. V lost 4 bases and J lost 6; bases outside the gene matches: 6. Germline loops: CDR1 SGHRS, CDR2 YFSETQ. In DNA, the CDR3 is TGCGCCAGCAGCCCCGACAGGGGTAGTCAGCCCCAGCATTTT. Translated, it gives CASSPDRGSQPQHF.

The CDR3 loop reads CASSSVGGTGELFF. CDR3 in DNA: TGTGCCAGCAGTTCCGTCGGGGGGACCGGGGAGCTGTTTTTT. The gene calls are TRBV28 and TRBJ2-2, with 7 bases aligning to TRBD2. The CDR3 covers 14 residues. J lost 5 bases, V lost 4 bases, and 4 bases had no gene match. From germline, CDR1 is MDHEN and CDR2 SYDVKM.

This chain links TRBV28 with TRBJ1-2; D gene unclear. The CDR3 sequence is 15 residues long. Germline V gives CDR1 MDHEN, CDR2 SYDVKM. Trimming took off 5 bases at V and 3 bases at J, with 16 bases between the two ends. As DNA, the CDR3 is TGTGCCAGCAGTATCCCCGGGGTCGGGCACTATGGCTACACCTTC. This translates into CASSIPGVGHYGYTF.

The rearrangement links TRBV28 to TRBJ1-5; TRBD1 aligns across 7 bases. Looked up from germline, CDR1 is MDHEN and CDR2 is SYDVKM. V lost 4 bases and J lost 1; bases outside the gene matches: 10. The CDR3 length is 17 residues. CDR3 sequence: CASSSLQGGQSNQPQHF. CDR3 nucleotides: TGTGCCAGCAGTTCACTTCAAGGGGGACAGAGCAATCAGCCCCAGCATTTT.

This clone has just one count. In nucleotides, the CDR3 is TGTGCCAGCAGCTTAGCGCTCGGGGGGGGTAATGAGCAGTTCTTC. Its translation is CASSLALGGGNEQFF. This chain uses TRBV7-2 with TRBJ2-1; TRBD2 matches at 8 bases. V was clipped by 0 bases and J by 7 bases; unmatched bases: 5. CDR1 is SGHTA, CDR2 FQGNSA, per germline. CDR3 length: 15 amino acids. Combining the CDR3 with reference TRBV7-2 and TRBJ2-1 gives the whole variable domain GAGVSQSPSNKVTEKGKDVELRCDPISGHTALYWYRQSLGQGLEFLIYFQGNSAPDKSGLPSDRFSAERTGGSVSTLTIQRTQQEDSAVYLCASSLALGGGNEQFFGPGTRLTVL.